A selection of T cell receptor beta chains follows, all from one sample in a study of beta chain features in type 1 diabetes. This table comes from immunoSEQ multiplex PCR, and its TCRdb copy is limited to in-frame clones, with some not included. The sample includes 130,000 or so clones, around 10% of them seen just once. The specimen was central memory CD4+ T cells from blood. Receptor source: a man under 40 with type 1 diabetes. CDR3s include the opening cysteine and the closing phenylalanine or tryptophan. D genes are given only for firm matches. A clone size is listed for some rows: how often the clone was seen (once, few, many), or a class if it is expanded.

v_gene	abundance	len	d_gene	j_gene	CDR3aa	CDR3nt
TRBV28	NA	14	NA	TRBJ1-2	CASRAGGLNYGYTF	TGTGCCAGCAGGGCGGGGGGACTAAACTATGGCTACACCTTC
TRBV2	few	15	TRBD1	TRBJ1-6	CASTQGQVYNSPLHF	TGTGCCAGCACTCAGGGACAGGTATACAATTCACCCCTCCACTTT
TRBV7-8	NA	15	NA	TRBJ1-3	CASSLGVQAGNTIYF	TGTGCCAGCAGCTTAGGAGTTCAAGCTGGAAACACCATATATTTT
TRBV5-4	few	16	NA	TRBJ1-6	CASSLGAGNYNSPLHF	TGTGCCAGCAGCTTGGGGGCAGGAAATTATAATTCACCCCTCCACTTT
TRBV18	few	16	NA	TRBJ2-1	CASSPRQPGSYNEQFF	TGTGCCAGCTCACCACGACAGCCAGGCTCCTACAATGAGCAGTTCTTC
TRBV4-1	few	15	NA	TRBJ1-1	CASSQPARETTEAFF	TGCGCCAGCAGCCAACCGGCCAGGGAAACAACTGAAGCTTTCTTT
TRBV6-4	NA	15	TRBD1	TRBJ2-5	CASSALLGQQETQYF	TGTGCCAGCAGTGCCCTACTGGGACAGCAAGAGACCCAGTACTTC
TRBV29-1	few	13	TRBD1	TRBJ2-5	CSVERQGGETQYF	TGCAGCGTTGAACGACAGGGGGGGGAGACCCAGTACTTC
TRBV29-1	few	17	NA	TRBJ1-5	CSVPAGSGMGSNQPQHF	TGCAGCGTCCCTGCCGGTTCAGGGATGGGTAGCAATCAGCCCCAGCATTTT
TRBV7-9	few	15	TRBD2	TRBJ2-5	CASSLYLSGGETQYF	TGTGCCAGCAGCTTGTACCTCTCGGGAGGAGAGACCCAGTACTTC
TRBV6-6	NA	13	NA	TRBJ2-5	CASSLLEVETQYF	TGTGCCAGCAGTTTACTAGAGGTCGAGACCCAGTACTTC
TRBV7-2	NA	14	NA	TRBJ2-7	CASSLVREGREQYF	TGTGCCAGCAGCTTAGTCAGGGAAGGGCGAGAGCAGTACTTC
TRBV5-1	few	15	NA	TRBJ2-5	CASSFGGGPEETQYF	TGCGCCAGCAGCTTTGGGGGAGGACCCGAAGAGACCCAGTACTTC
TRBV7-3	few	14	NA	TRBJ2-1	CASSPAGTLNEQFF	TGTGCCAGCAGCCCCGCAGGGACTCTCAATGAGCAGTTCTTC
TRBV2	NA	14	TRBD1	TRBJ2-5	CASSTRQGGETQYF	TGTGCCAGCAGTACACGACAGGGCGGAGAGACCCAGTACTTC
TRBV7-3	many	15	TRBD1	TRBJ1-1	CASSLTTGWNTEAFF	TGTGCCAGCAGCTTGACGACAGGGTGGAACACTGAAGCTTTCTTT
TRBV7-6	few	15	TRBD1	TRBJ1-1	CASSLDSQGATEAFF	TGTGCCAGCAGCTTAGATAGCCAGGGGGCAACTGAAGCTTTCTTT
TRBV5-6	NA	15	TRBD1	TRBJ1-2	CASSSPGQGPYGYTF	TGTGCCAGCAGCTCACCGGGACAGGGGCCTTACGGCTACACCTTC
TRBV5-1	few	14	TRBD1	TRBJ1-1	CASSLEEGATEAFF	TGCGCCAGCAGCTTGGAAGAGGGGGCCACTGAAGCTTTCTTT
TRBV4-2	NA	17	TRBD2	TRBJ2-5	CASSQDGTSAIGETQYF	TGTGCCAGCAGCCAAGACGGGACTAGCGCGATCGGGGAGACCCAGTACTTC
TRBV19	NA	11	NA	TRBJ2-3	CASSRGNAQYF	TGTGCCAGTAGCCGAGGCAACGCGCAGTATTTT
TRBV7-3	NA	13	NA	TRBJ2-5	CASSLFSSETQYF	TGTGCCAGCAGCTTATTTTCCTCGGAGACCCAGTACTTC
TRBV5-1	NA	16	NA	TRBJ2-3	CASSLGVASGTDTQYF	TGCGCCAGCAGCTTGGGGGTAGCGTCGGGCACAGATACGCAGTATTTT
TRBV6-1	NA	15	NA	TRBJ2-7	CASSEYFSQNYEQYF	TGTGCCAGCAGTGAATACTTCTCACAGAACTACGAGCAGTACTTC
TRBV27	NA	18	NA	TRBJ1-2	CASSLFATGSQANYGYTF	TGTGCCAGCAGTTTATTCGCGACAGGCTCCCAAGCTAACTATGGCTACACCTTC
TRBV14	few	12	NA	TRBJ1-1	CASSHGGTEAFF	TGTGCCAGCAGCCATGGGGGGACTGAAGCTTTCTTT
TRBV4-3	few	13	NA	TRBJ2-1	CASSQDFYNEQFF	TGCGCCAGCAGCCAAGACTTCTACAATGAGCAGTTCTTC
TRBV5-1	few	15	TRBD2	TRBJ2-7	CASSLVPGGPYEQYF	TGCGCCAGCAGCTTGGTTCCGGGGGGTCCCTACGAGCAGTACTTC
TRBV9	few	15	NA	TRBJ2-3	CASSVESRSTDTQYF	TGTGCCAGCAGCGTAGAGTCGAGAAGCACAGATACGCAGTATTTT
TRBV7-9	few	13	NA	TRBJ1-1	CASSPPSNTEAFF	TGTGCCAGCAGCCCCCCCTCGAACACTGAAGCTTTCTTT
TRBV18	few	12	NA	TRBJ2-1	CASSPSRNEQFF	TGTGCCAGCTCACCTTCGAGGAATGAGCAGTTCTTC
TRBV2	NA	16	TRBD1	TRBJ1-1	CASSEADDRGHTEAFF	TGTGCCAGCAGTGAAGCGGACGACAGGGGCCACACTGAAGCTTTCTTT
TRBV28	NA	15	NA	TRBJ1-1	CASSLGGNRKTEAFF	TGTGCCAGCAGTCTAGGGGGAAATCGTAAGACTGAAGCTTTCTTT
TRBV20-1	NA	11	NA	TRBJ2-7	CSARDDWEQYF	TGCAGTGCTAGGGATGACTGGGAGCAGTACTTC
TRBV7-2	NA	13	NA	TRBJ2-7	CASSLRGYNEQYF	TGTGCCAGCAGCTTACGCGGATACAACGAGCAGTACTTC
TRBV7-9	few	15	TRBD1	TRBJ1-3	CASSLRQGSGNTIYF	TGTGCCAGCAGCTTACGACAGGGATCTGGAAACACCATATATTTT